This T cell receptor (beta chain) was sequenced during a study of blood T cell repertoires in COVID-19. With 4 bases removed from V and 8 bases from J, the gap between germline ends came to 11 bases. From germline, CDR1 is DFQATT and CDR2 SNEGSKA (reference sequence). The CDR3 runs 11 residues. In the authors' workflow: The authors estimated nucleated cell counts from reference gene primer amplification. Sequencing was performed with immunoSEQ multiplex PCR; in TCRdb, only in-frame clones are kept and a portion is missing. D and trimming were read from the DNA, whereas the V and J calls and clone size are those reported in that table. The sample has about 180,000 clones; roughly 82% are singletons. Participant-reported clinical history was the basis for cohort assignment. Donors in Cohort 3 counted as recovered after two negative PCRs, clearance, or symptom resolution. This clone was recorded only once.

What was sequenced was PBMCs or T cells enriched from blood (not recorded which). The source of this sequence is a man between 45 and 60 years old who had recovered from COVID-19. The V gene is TRBV20-1, the J gene TRBJ1-1, with a tentative D call TRBD1 (5 bases). The DNA of the CDR3 is TGCAGTGCTATGGCCGGGGGGGAAGCTTTCTTT. Protein: CSAMAGGEAFF.